A selection of T cell receptor beta chains follows, all from one sample in a study of radiotherapy plus CTLA-4 blockade in lung cancer. Sequencing was performed with immunoSEQ multiplex PCR; in TCRdb, only in-frame clones are kept and a portion is missing. The sample contains roughly 59,000 clones, approximately 70% of which appear only once. The starting material was peripheral blood, obtained from a patient treated with radiotherapy plus ipilimumab. The receptors originated from a human donor with non-small cell lung cancer whose response to radiotherapy plus ipilimumab could not be evaluated. CDR3s include the opening cysteine and the closing phenylalanine or tryptophan. A D gene is named only where the DNA matches it firmly. Not all rows give a size; the values are once, few, many and, for expanded clones, a class.

TRBD2,.,TRBJ2-2,TRBV30,CAWSVRTSGRTGELFF,TGTGCCTGGAGTGTACGTACTAGCGGGAGGACCGGGGAGCTGTTTTTT
TRBD2,.,TRBJ2-5,TRBV6-5,CASSPTSGVLETQYF,TGTGCCAGCAGTCCGACTAGCGGGGTGTTGGAGACCCAGTACTTC
.,.,TRBJ2-1,TRBV11-1,CASSKTVPLALSYNEQFF,TGTGCCAGCAGCAAAACCGTACCCTTAGCCCTCTCCTACAATGAGCAGTTCTTC
.,.,TRBJ1-1,TRBV5-1,CASSWLYPDAGNTEAFF,TGCGCCAGCAGCTGGTTGTACCCTGACGCGGGGAACACTGAAGCTTTCTTT
.,.,TRBJ1-2,TRBV9,CASSVIGGPDGYTF,TGTGCCAGCAGCGTAATAGGAGGACCAGATGGCTACACCTTC
TRBD1,medium-sized,TRBJ2-7,TRBV7-2,CASSFTTGTYEQYF,TGTGCCAGCAGCTTCACGACAGGGACCTACGAGCAGTACTTC
.,.,TRBJ2-5,TRBV7-2,CASSLSRAAQETQYF,TGTGCCAGCAGCTTATCGCGAGCGGCCCAAGAGACCCAGTACTTC
.,.,TRBJ1-3,TRBV25-1,CASSGQGPTLSGNTIYF,TGTGCCAGCAGTGGTCAGGGGCCTACCCTCTCTGGAAACACCATATATTTT
.,medium-sized,TRBJ1-2,TRBV21-1,CASSQTNYGYTF,TGTGCCAGCAGTCAGACTAACTATGGCTACACCTTC
.,.,TRBJ1-1,TRBV15,CATSMEGLGTEAFF,TGTGCCACCAGCATGGAGGGTTTGGGGACTGAAGCTTTCTTT
TRBD2,.,TRBJ2-5,TRBV6-6,CASSAGLAGGQETQYF,TGTGCCAGCAGTGCCGGACTAGCGGGGGGCCAAGAGACCCAGTACTTC
.,few,TRBJ1-2,TRBV2,CASGEGANYGYTF,TGTGCCAGCGGGGAGGGGGCTAACTATGGCTACACCTTC
.,.,TRBJ2-3,TRBV18,CASSPSQGDTQYF,TGTGCCAGCTCACCATCCCAGGGGGATACGCAGTATTTT
.,.,TRBJ1-5,TRBV19,CASSLTEYSSQPQHF,TGTGCCAGTAGTCTTACGGAGTATAGCAGTCAGCCCCAGCATTTT
.,.,TRBJ1-5,TRBV2,CARGGGERSQPQHF,TGTGCCAGAGGGGGAGGGGAGAGGAGTCAGCCCCAGCATTTT
.,.,TRBJ1-1,TRBV5-6,CASSFWNQGTEAFF,TGTGCCAGCAGCTTCTGGAACCAGGGTACCGAAGCTTTCTTT
.,few,TRBJ2-2,TRBV9,CASSVGSGKTLFF,TGTGCCAGCAGCGTAGGGTCGGGGAAAACGTTGTTTTTT
.,.,TRBJ2-7,TRBV30,CAWSLRGEQYF,TGTGCCTGGAGTCTTAGGGGCGAGCAGTACTTC
.,.,TRBJ2-5,TRBV5-6,CASSSLHGAGETQYF,TGTGCCAGCAGCTCTCTACATGGAGCGGGAGAGACCCAGTACTTC
TRBD1,.,TRBJ2-7,TRBV28,CASSPQTGATYEQYF,TGTGCCAGCAGTCCCCAGACAGGGGCGACCTACGAGCAGTACTTC
TRBD1,once,TRBJ1-2,TRBV5-8,CASSLDSGTGDDGYTF,TGTGCCAGCAGCTTGGATTCCGGGACAGGGGATGATGGCTACACCTTC
.,few,TRBJ2-7,TRBV9,CASSVGGDFSAEQYF,TGTGCCAGCAGCGTAGGGGGGGACTTCTCTGCCGAGCAGTACTTC
.,.,TRBJ2-2,TRBV6-1,CASWRGTLNTGELFF,TGTGCCAGCTGGCGTGGGACTCTGAACACCGGGGAGCTGTTTTTT
TRBD1,.,TRBJ2-7,TRBV19,CASSPPGQGAYEQYF,TGTGCCAGTAGTCCCCCCGGACAGGGAGCCTACGAGCAGTACTTC
.,.,TRBJ1-5,TRBV4-2,CASSQVQGSQPQHF,TGTGCCAGCAGCCAAGTTCAGGGCTCTCAGCCCCAGCATTTT
TRBD1,.,TRBJ1-5,TRBV5-1,CASRWDSNSNQPQHF,TGCGCCAGCAGGTGGGACAGCAATAGCAATCAGCCCCAGCATTTT
TRBD1,.,TRBJ1-6,TRBV5-6,CASSLGVGQGYNSPLHF,TGTGCCAGCAGCTTGGGAGTCGGACAGGGTTATAATTCACCCCTCCACTTT
.,few,TRBJ1-1,TRBV21-1,CASSKEFLGRNTEAFF,TGTGCCAGCAGCAAAGAATTCCTGGGGAGGAACACTGAAGCTTTCTTT
.,.,TRBJ1-6,TRBV29-1,CSVPRRSSPLHF,TGCAGCGTCCCTCGGCGGTCTTCACCCCTCCACTTT
TRBD2,.,TRBJ2-3,TRBV7-2,CASSTSGGDLDTQYF,TGTGCCAGCAGCACTAGCGGGGGGGATTTGGATACGCAGTATTTT
TRBD2,.,TRBJ2-3,TRBV6-5,CASSLGTSGGWDTQYF,TGTGCCAGCAGTTTAGGGACTAGCGGGGGGTGGGATACGCAGTATTTT
TRBD1,.,TRBJ2-1,TRBV5-1,CASSPDRDEQFF,TGCGCCAGCAGCCCTGACAGGGATGAGCAGTTCTTC
TRBD1,.,TRBJ2-3,TRBV5-6,CASSFDRAEPTQYF,TGTGCCAGCAGCTTTGACAGGGCGGAACCTACGCAGTATTTT
TRBD2,.,TRBJ2-5,TRBV11-2,CASSFSGGPETQYF,TGTGCCAGCAGCTTTAGCGGGGGGCCGGAGACCCAGTACTTC
.,.,TRBJ2-7,TRBV5-1,CASSPSRTWGDSYEQYF,TGCGCCAGCAGCCCAAGTCGGACCTGGGGGGACTCCTACGAGCAGTACTTC
TRBD2,few,TRBJ2-3,TRBV11-2,CASSLVLAADTQYF,TGTGCCAGCAGCTTAGTGCTAGCGGCAGATACGCAGTATTTT
.,.,TRBJ2-7,TRBV11-2,CASSLDRANEQYF,TGTGCCAGCAGCTTAGATCGTGCGAACGAGCAGTACTTC
TRBD2,.,TRBJ2-1,TRBV29-1,CSVGTSGSYEQFF,TGCAGCGTTGGGACTAGCGGGAGTTATGAGCAGTTCTTC
TRBD2,.,TRBJ2-1,TRBV7-3,CASSLGGGISSYNEQFF,TGTGCCAGCAGCTTAGGGGGAGGGATTAGCTCCTACAATGAGCAGTTCTTC
.,.,TRBJ2-3,TRBV18,CASSPRVSTDTQYF,TGTGCCAGCTCACCTCGAGTTAGCACAGATACGCAGTATTTT
.,.,TRBJ1-4,TRBV5-6,CASSPSGLEEKLFF,TGTGCCAGCAGCCCCTCCGGGTTAGAGGAAAAACTGTTTTTT
TRBD2,.,TRBJ2-1,TRBV28,CASSPGTSGSNEQFF,TGTGCCAGCAGCCCCGGGACTAGCGGGAGCAATGAGCAGTTCTTC
.,once,TRBJ1-2,TRBV27,CASKGGGYGYTF,TGTGCCAGCAAGGGGGGGGGCTATGGCTACACCTTC
TRBD2,.,TRBJ2-7,TRBV5-1,CASSWSSSGRAREQYF,TGCGCCAGCAGCTGGTCTAGTAGCGGGAGGGCGCGTGAGCAGTACTTC
TRBD2,.,TRBJ2-7,TRBV14,CASSQAPTGGPGGEQYF,TGTGCCAGCAGCCAAGCGCCGACGGGAGGGCCGGGTGGCGAGCAGTACTTC